This T cell receptor (beta chain) was sequenced in a study of OX40 agonist ivuxolimab in advanced cancers. Overall study context: Three patients responded partially, comprising one with hepatocellular carcinoma and two with cutaneous melanoma.

Data came from immunoSEQ multiplex PCR; TCRdb stores just in-frame clones and leaves some out. The sample records around 26,000 clones, approximately 85% being singletons. V was trimmed by 3 bases and J by 12 bases, leaving 17 bases between them. This CDR3 is 14 amino acids long. CDR1 and CDR2 from the germline V gene are SEHNR and FQNEAQ (reference sequence). The starting material was CD4+ or CD8+ T cells sorted from blood, obtained in a trial of the OX40 agonist ivuxolimab. V gene TRBV7-9 combines with J gene TRBJ1-4, with unresolved D. This TCR was sampled from an adult with an advanced solid tumor such as melanoma, head and neck, liver or kidney cancer. CDR3 DNA: TGTGCCAGCAGCTTGGGTCCCCCCGTGAAAGAACTGTTTTTT. This gives the protein CASSLGPPVKELFF. Full variable domain (rest looked up from reference TRBV7-9 and TRBJ1-4): DTGVSQNPRHKITKRGQNVTFRCDPISEHNRLYWYRQTLGQGPEFLTYFQNEAQLEKSRLLSDRFSAERPKGSFSTLEIQRTEQGDSAMYLCASSLGPPVKELFFGSGTQLSVL.